This T cell receptor (beta chain) derives from a study of blood T cell repertoires in COVID-19. Only in-frame clones appear in the TCRdb table, and some are missing; sequencing was by immunoSEQ multiplex PCR. The sample has a few hundred thousand clones; under 90% are singletons. There are 14 residues in the CDR3. Germline CDR1 and CDR2: MNHEY and SMNVEV (reference sequence). The V end lost 0 bases, the J end lost 0 bases, and 5 bases lay between the germline ends. The study assigned cohorts using participant-reported clinical history. Two negative PCRs, clearance, or symptom resolution were required of recovered Cohort 3 donors.

The chain recombines TRBV27 with TRBJ2-5; D gene uncertain. The sequence derives from a woman aged 18-35 years who had recovered from COVID-19. The sequencing sample was made of PBMCs or T cells enriched from blood (not recorded which). The CDR3 sequence is CASSLSLYQETQYF. The DNA for the CDR3 is TGTGCCAGCAGTTTATCCCTGTACCAAGAGACCCAGTACTTC.